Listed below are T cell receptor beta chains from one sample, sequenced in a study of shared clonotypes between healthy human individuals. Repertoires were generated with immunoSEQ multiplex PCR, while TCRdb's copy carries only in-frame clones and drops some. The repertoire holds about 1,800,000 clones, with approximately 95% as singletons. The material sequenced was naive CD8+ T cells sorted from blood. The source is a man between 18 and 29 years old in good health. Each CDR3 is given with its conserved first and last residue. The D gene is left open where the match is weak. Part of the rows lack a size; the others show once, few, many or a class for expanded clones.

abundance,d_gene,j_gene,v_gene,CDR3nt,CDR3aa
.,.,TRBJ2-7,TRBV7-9,TGTGCCAGCAGCGCTCGAACGGGCCTTCCTTACGAGCAGTACTTC,CASSARTGLPYEQYF
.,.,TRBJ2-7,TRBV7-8,TGTGCCAGCAGCTTGGAGCGGAGCTACGAGCAGTACTTC,CASSLERSYEQYF
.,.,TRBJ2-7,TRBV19,TGTGCCAGTAGTATCGACCCGACCTACGAGCAGTACTTC,CASSIDPTYEQYF
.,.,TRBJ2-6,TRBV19,TGTGCCAGCATTGATTTGGGATCTGGGGCCAACGTCCTGACTTTC,CASIDLGSGANVLTF
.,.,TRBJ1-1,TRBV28,TGTGCCAGCAGTGCCGACCCCCCGGACACTGAAGCTTTCTTT,CASSADPPDTEAFF
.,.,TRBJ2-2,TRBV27,TGTGCCAGCAGCTACAGGGGAGGCACCGGGGAGCTGTTTTTT,CASSYRGGTGELFF
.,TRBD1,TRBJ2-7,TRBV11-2,TGTGCCAGCAGCTTTGGGGGACAGGGCTACGAGCAGTACTTC,CASSFGGQGYEQYF
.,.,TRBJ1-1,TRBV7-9,TGTGCCAGCAGCTTAGTTGGGGCGAACACTGAAGCTTTCTTT,CASSLVGANTEAFF
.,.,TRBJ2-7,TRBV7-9,TGTGCCAGCAGCTATAGCCTCGGACGACAACAGGAGCAGTACTTC,CASSYSLGRQQEQYF
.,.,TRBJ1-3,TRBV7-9,TGTGCCAGCAGCTTGGATAGATGGGCGCTCTGGGCGAACACCATATATTTT,CASSLDRWALWANTIYF
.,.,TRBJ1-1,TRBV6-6,TGTGCCAGCCTTCCGCAGGGCATCACTGAAGCTTTCTTT,CASLPQGITEAFF
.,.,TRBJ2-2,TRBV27,TGTGCCAGCAGTTTATCGGCAGGTCTTTTGGAGCTGTTTTTT,CASSLSAGLLELFF
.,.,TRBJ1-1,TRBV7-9,TGTGCCAGCAGCTTATTGGGTACTGAAGCTTTCTTT,CASSLLGTEAFF
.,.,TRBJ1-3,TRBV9,TGTGCCAGCAGCCCCTTCGACGACGGTTTGGGCATATATTTT,CASSPFDDGLGIYF
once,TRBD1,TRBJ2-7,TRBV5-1,TGCGCCAGCAGCTTGGGGGACCTGACAGGGAGCGCCTACGAGCAGTACTTC,CASSLGDLTGSAYEQYF
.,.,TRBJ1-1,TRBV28,TGTGCCAGCAGTTTAGTTTCAAAGGGCAGATTGAACACTGAAGCTTTCTTT,CASSLVSKGRLNTEAFF
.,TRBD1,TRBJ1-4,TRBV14,TGTGCCAGCAGCCCGAACAGGGGGCGCGTCACTAATGAAAAACTGTTTTTT,CASSPNRGRVTNEKLFF
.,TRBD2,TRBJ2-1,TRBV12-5,TGTGCTAGTGGGAGAGCGGGGGGGCTGAATGAGCAGTTCTTC,CASGRAGGLNEQFF
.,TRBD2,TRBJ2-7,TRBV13,TGTGCCAGCAGCTCTTCGACTAGCGGCCGCCGCAGGGAAAAGGGGGAGCAGTACTTC,CASSSSTSGRRREKGEQYF
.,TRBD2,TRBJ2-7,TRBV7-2,TGTGCCAGCAGCTTAGTTAGCGGGGGGGGAATCGAGCAGTACTTC,CASSLVSGGGIEQYF
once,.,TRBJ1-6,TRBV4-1,TGCGCCAGCAGCCATGGGGATTTGGGTTCACCCCTCCACTTT,CASSHGDLGSPLHF
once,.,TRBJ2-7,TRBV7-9,TGTGCCAGCAGCTTACCGGGGCCTGACTCCTACGAGCAGTACTTC,CASSLPGPDSYEQYF
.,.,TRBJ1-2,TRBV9,TGTGCCAGCAGCGGTAGTAGGTCGGGCTATGGCTACACCTTC,CASSGSRSGYGYTF
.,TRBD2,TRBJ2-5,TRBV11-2,TGTGCCAGCAGCTTAGTCGGAGCGGGGGGGTCGGGAGAGACCCAGTACTTC,CASSLVGAGGSGETQYF
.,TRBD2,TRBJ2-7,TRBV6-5,TGTGCCAGCGCTAGCGGGAGTAGCTACGAGCAGTACTTC,CASASGSSYEQYF
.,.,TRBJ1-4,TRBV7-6,TGTGCCAGCAGCTTAGGCCTGCACGAGCGGGCTGAAAAACTGTTTTTT,CASSLGLHERAEKLFF
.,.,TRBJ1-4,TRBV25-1,TGTGCCAGCAGTGAGGTTCGGGCGACTAATGAAAAACTGTTTTTT,CASSEVRATNEKLFF
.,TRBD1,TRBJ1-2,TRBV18,TGTGCCAGCTCACCCTGGGCGACAGGGGATGAACGTGGCTACACCTTC,CASSPWATGDERGYTF
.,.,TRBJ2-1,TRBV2,TGTGCCAGCAGTGTATTTCGGAACAATGAGCAGTTCTTC,CASSVFRNNEQFF
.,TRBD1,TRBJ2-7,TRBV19,TGTGCCAGTACCGGGACAGGGGCCTACGAGCAGTACTTC,CASTGTGAYEQYF
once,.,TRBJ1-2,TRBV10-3,TGTGCCATCATGATCGGATTAGGAGGCGATGGCTACACCTTC,CAIMIGLGGDGYTF
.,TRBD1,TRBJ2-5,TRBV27,TGTGCCAGCAAGCTCCAACAGGGGGCCGTGGAGACCCAGTACTTC,CASKLQQGAVETQYF
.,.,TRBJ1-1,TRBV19,TGTGCCAGTATCGGGGCGGGGATGACTGAAGCTTTCTTT,CASIGAGMTEAFF
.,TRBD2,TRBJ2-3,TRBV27,TGTGCCAGCAGAATAGCGGGGGGCACAGATACGCAGTATTTT,CASRIAGGTDTQYF
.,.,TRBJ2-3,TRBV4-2,TGTGCCAGCAGCCAAGATCTAGGAGGCACAGATACGCAGTATTTT,CASSQDLGGTDTQYF
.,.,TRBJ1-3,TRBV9,TGTGCCAGCAGCGTAGATTCTGGAAACACCATATATTTT,CASSVDSGNTIYF
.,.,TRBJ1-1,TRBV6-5,TGTGCCAGCAGTTACTCGTGGGATATCGGAGCTTTCTTT,CASSYSWDIGAFF
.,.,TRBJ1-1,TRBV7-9,TGTGCCAGCAGCTTAGGTGCGGGAACCACTGAAGCTTTCTTT,CASSLGAGTTEAFF
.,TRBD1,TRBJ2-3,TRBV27,TGTGCCAGCAGTTTAATCCAGGGGGCTGAAGATACGCAGTATTTT,CASSLIQGAEDTQYF